The 20 T cell receptor beta chains below were found in one sample sequenced in a study of T-cell memory formation after mild COVID-19. TCRdb re-derived calls from the 5' RACE reads in MiXCR, one entry per CDR3 protein. The sample shows roughly 410,000 distinct CDR3 sequences, 24% of them seen only once. The sequenced material came from PBMCs or a T cell subset sorted from them (not recorded which). All receptors come from an adult woman who had mild COVID-19 (a few samples of this study predate the infection). Cell type and time point are not known.

This rearrangement joins TRBV7-3 to TRBJ2-1, with 9 bases that match TRBD2. Trimming cost V 5 bases and J 9 bases; bases outside gene matches: 8. The CDR3 has 14 amino acids. Germline values: CDR1 SGHTA, CDR2 FQGTGA. The CDR3 here is CASSLAGIRAEQFF. As DNA, the CDR3 is TGTGCCAGCAGCCTAGCGGGAATTCGGGCTGAGCAGTTCTTC.

This clonotype has a single count. V and J are TRBV9 and TRBJ2-3, with D possibly TRBD2 on 6 matching bases. There are 14 residues in the CDR3. Germline V gives CDR1 SGDLS, CDR2 YYNGEE. Deletions cut 0 bases from V and 4 bases from J, with 9 bases between. Here the CDR3 DNA reads TGTGCCAGCAGCGTAGCTAGCGCCGCAGATACGCAGTATTTT. It is translated as CASSVASAADTQYF.

There are a few counts of this clonotype. V is TRBV14 and J is TRBJ1-1; tentatively, D is TRBD1 (6 bases). The ends were cut back, 3 bases at V and 4 bases at J, with 18 bases in the middle. This CDR3 contains 16 residues. Germline assignment: CDR1 SGHDN and CDR2 FVKESK. The CDR3 protein is CASSHNYRVVGTEAFF. CDR3 nucleotide sequence: TGTGCCAGCAGCCATAATTACAGGGTTGTGGGCACTGAAGCTTTCTTT.

In its sample, this clonotype was seen a few times. V is TRBV29-1 and J is TRBJ1-1; 10 bases align to TRBD1. The germline gives CDR1 SQVTM, CDR2 ANQGSEA. This CDR3 comprises 15 residues. Trimming took 3 bases from V and 4 from J; bases not matched to a gene: 8. The DNA for the CDR3 is TGCAGCGTTGACCAAGGAGACAGGGGGCCCACTGAAGCTTTCTTT. Translation gives CSVDQGDRGPTEAFF.

This clonotype has a handful of counts. The chain carries TRBV5-1 and TRBJ2-1; 9 nucleotides align to TRBD1. The CDR3 spans 13 residues. The germline gives CDR1 SGHRS, CDR2 YFSETQ. J was trimmed by 9 bases and V by 3 bases; bases with no gene match: 4. DNA for the CDR3: TGCGCCAGCAGCTCGAGACAGGGGGTTGAGCAGTTCTTC. Its protein product is CASSSRQGVEQFF.

The V call is TRBV7-3, the J call TRBJ1-6, with TRBD1 as a possible D gene (6 bases). Germline V gene lookup returns CDR1 SGHTA and CDR2 FQGTGA. CDR3 length: 15 amino acids. V was shortened by 5 bases and J by 7 bases, with 15 bases between the two germline ends. CDR3 sequence reads: CASSLATGSNSPLHF. CDR3 in DNA: TGTGCCAGCAGCCTCGCTACAGGGAGCAATTCACCCCTCCACTTT.

The chain carries TRBV6-5 and TRBJ1-1, with TRBD1 matching 12 bases. Germline V gene data show CDR1 as MNHEY and CDR2 as SVGAGI. The junction had 9 bases not matched to a gene; V was cut back by 3 bases and J by 1 base. The CDR3 is made up of 18 amino acids. The CDR3 sequence: CASSYQPGQGARNTEAFF. The CDR3 coding sequence is TGTGCCAGCAGTTATCAACCGGGACAGGGGGCGCGGAACACTGAAGCTTTCTTT.

This clonotype occurred many times. The chain has TRBV7-9 and TRBJ1-1, with D possibly TRBD1 on 6 matching bases. Per the germline V gene, CDR1 is SEHNR and CDR2 is FQNEAQ (reference sequence). The CDR3 runs 13 residues. V gave up 4 bases and J gave up 2 bases, with 8 bases separating them. The CDR3 protein is CASSSQGNTEAFF. CDR3 sequence (DNA): TGTGCCAGCAGCTCACAGGGAAACACTGAAGCTTTCTTT.

This rearrangement joins TRBV25-1 to TRBJ2-1, with 7 bases identical to TRBD1. V was clipped by 10 bases and J by 6 bases; unmatched bases: 6. The CDR3 consists of 12 residues. The germline V gene encodes CDR1 MGHDK and CDR2 SYGVNS. The CDR3 spells CAIRGQLNEQFF. In DNA form, the CDR3 reads TGTGCCATACGGGGACAGCTCAATGAGCAGTTCTTC.

The chain has TRBV5-4 and TRBJ1-5; D remains ambiguous. V was pared by 2 bases and J by 8 bases, with 8 bases between. The CDR3 extends over 12 amino acids. CDR1 and CDR2 from the germline V gene are SGHNT and YYREEE (reference sequence). For the CDR3, the DNA is TGTGCCAGCAGCTTTAACCGGGAGCCCCAGCATTTT. It is translated as CASSFNREPQHF.

This rearrangement joins TRBV20-1 to TRBJ1-1; 7 positions match TRBD1. The CDR3 is 13 amino acids. With 5 bases clipped from V and 1 base from J, the junction kept 4 bases outside the gene matches. Germline V gene sequence: CDR1 DFQATT, CDR2 SNEGSKA (reference sequence). The CDR3 region has the DNA TGCAGTGCTTGGGACAGCCCGAACACTGAAGCTTTCTTT. It translates to CSAWDSPNTEAFF.

V and J are TRBV4-2 and TRBJ2-2; 9 positions match TRBD2. The CDR3 loop spans 16 amino acids. From germline, CDR1 is LGHNA and CDR2 YNFKEQ. V was pared by 2 bases and J by 5 bases, with 6 bases of the junction left unmatched. The CDR3 here is CASSQSLAGVTGELFF. DNA of the CDR3: TGTGCCAGCAGCCAATCCTTAGCGGGAGTTACCGGGGAGCTGTTTTTT.

The sample holds a few counts of this clonotype. V and J are TRBV20-1 and TRBJ1-2, with D possibly being TRBD1 (5 bases). CDR1 and CDR2 (germline): DFQATT, SNEGSKA (reference sequence). The V end lost 5 bases, the J end lost 7 bases, and 23 bases lay between the germline ends. This CDR3 contains 15 residues. Here the CDR3 DNA reads TGCAGTGCTTCCTCCGGGACGAACCTATTGGGTGGCTACACCTTC. Translated: CSASSGTNLLGGYTF.

This clonotype was seen once. The V gene is TRBV3-1, the J gene TRBJ2-1; tentatively, D is TRBD1 or TRBD2 (5 bases each). Germline loops: CDR1 LGHDT, CDR2 YNNKEL (reference sequence). Trimming left V 5 bases short and J 1 base short, with 12 bases between. CDR3 length equals 15 residues. The CDR3 nucleotides are TGTGCCAGCAGCGACAGAGCGGTTTCCTACAATGAGCAGTTCTTC. Amino acids: CASSDRAVSYNEQFF.

The rearrangement uses TRBV12-3 or TRBV12-4 and TRBJ1-2, with D unresolved. Deletions cut 5 bases from V and 1 base from J, with 8 bases between. The CDR3 is 13 residues long. CDR3 loop: CASSGSFNYGYTF. Here the CDR3 DNA reads TGTGCCAGCAGTGGGTCCTTTAACTATGGCTACACCTTC.

This clonotype was observed a few times. The rearrangement links TRBV29-1 to TRBJ2-5, with no clear D. V lost 5 bases and J lost 4, with 8 bases in between. Germline V gene lookup returns CDR1 SQVTM and CDR2 ANQGSEA. This CDR3 region has 11 residues. The CDR3 spells CSVFFGETQYF. As DNA, the CDR3 is TGCAGCGTTTTTTTCGGAGAGACCCAGTACTTC.

Only a few counts were recorded for this clonotype. V usage is TRBV9 and J usage is TRBJ2-3, with 9 bases aligning to TRBD2. The CDR3 covers 14 residues. V shed 0 bases and J 4 bases; nucleotides not matched to a gene: 0. Germline V gene data show CDR1 as SGDLS and CDR2 as YYNGEE. CDR3: CASSVGGRADTQYF. CDR3 in DNA: TGTGCCAGCAGCGTAGGCGGGAGGGCAGATACGCAGTATTTT. Full variable domain (outside the CDR3, taken from reference TRBV9 and TRBJ2-3): DSGVTQTPKHLITATGQRVTLRCSPRSGDLSVYWYQQSLDQGLQFLIQYYNGEERAKGNILERFSAQQFPDLHSELNLSSLELGDSALYFCASSVGGRADTQYFGPGTRLTVL.

This clonotype was seen a few times. The chain carries TRBV5-1 and TRBJ2-7; 7 positions agree with TRBD1. The CDR3 has 14 amino acids. CDR1 is SGHRS, CDR2 YFSETQ, per germline. V lost 4 bases and J lost 5; bases outside the gene matches: 9. The CDR3 is CASSRAQGLNEQYF. The CDR3 region has the DNA TGCGCCAGCAGCCGCGCACAGGGGTTGAACGAGCAGTACTTC.

The V and J genes are TRBV20-1 and TRBJ1-5; D not certain. Deletions cut 3 bases from V and 5 bases from J, with 17 bases between. The CDR3 length is 15 residues. Germline CDR1 DFQATT, CDR2 SNEGSKA (reference sequence). CDR3 DNA sequence: TGCAGTGCTAGTATGGCCAAGGCGGGATATCAGCCCCAGCATTTT. This codes for CSASMAKAGYQPQHF.

This chain connects TRBV20-1 to TRBJ2-7; TRBD2 aligns across 13 bases. This CDR3 comprises 15 residues. Losses at the gene ends were 3 bases for V and 3 bases for J; bases not matched to a gene: 5. The V gene's germline CDR1 is DFQATT and CDR2 SNEGSKA (reference sequence). CDR3 bases: TGCAGTGCTAGGGGGGGACTAGCGGGACTCTACGAGCAGTACTTC. This gives the protein CSARGGLAGLYEQYF.